The 15 T cell receptor beta chains below were found in one sample sequenced in a study of cytomegalovirus exposure and HLA in healthy donors. Sequenced by immunoSEQ multiplex PCR; TCRdb stores in-frame clones only, minus some. Altogether approximately 99,000 clones are present, more than 90% being singletons, with the ten largest covering 0.67%. The sequenced sample consisted of PBMCs. These receptors were collected from a woman aged 18-29 years in good health and CMV-seronegative.

The chain combines TRBV5-4 with TRBJ1-1, with 7 positions matching TRBD1. This CDR3 is 15 amino acids long. Germline assignment: CDR1 SGHNT and CDR2 YYREEE (reference sequence). Germline trimming cut 6 bases from V and 3 bases from J; bases unmatched to any gene: 11. The CDR3 region is CASIPQGFSYTEAFF. The CDR3, as DNA: TGTGCCAGCATACCACAGGGGTTTTCGTACACTGAAGCTTTCTTT.

The chain links TRBV18 to TRBJ1-2; 9 bases are shared with TRBD1. The CDR3 contains 13 residues. Looked up from germline, CDR1 is KGHSH and CDR2 is LQKENI. The J segment lost 7 bases and the V segment lost 6 bases, leaving 6 bases of the junction unmatched. CDR3 sequence reads: CASSSGTGTGYTF. CDR3 in DNA: TGTGCCAGCTCCTCCGGGACAGGGACTGGCTACACCTTC.

CDR3 amino acids: CASSQDEAGPSYNSPLHF. The CDR3 DNA sequence: TGCGCCAGCAGCCAAGATGAGGCAGGGCCCTCCTATAATTCACCCCTCCACTTT. The chain carries TRBV4-1 and TRBJ1-6; a weak D match, TRBD1 (5 bases). The CDR3 runs 18 residues. Germline CDR1 MGHRA, CDR2 YSYEKL. V was shortened by 0 bases and J by 0 bases, with 12 bases between the two germline ends.

The rearrangement joins TRBV5-1 to TRBJ1-2, with 8 positions matching TRBD1. The CDR3 loop spans 17 amino acids. Trimming took 3 bases from V and 3 from J; bases not matched to a gene: 13. Germline CDR1 reads SGHRS; CDR2 reads YFSETQ. The CDR3 spells CASSSTVGARGHYGYTF. DNA of the CDR3: TGCGCCAGCAGCTCCACGGTTGGGGCCAGGGGGCACTATGGCTACACCTTC.

The chain combines TRBV6-5 with TRBJ1-1; D gene uncertain. The CDR3 has 12 residues. Germline V gene lookup returns CDR1 MNHEY and CDR2 SVGAGI. The CDR3 DNA reads TGTGTGACTGGGTATTTGAACACTGAAGCTTTCTTT. It encodes CVTGYLNTEAFF.

The chain employs TRBV15 and TRBJ2-7; 14 bases align to TRBD2. Germline CDR1 and CDR2: LNHNV and YYDKDF (reference sequence). The CDR3 loop spans 14 amino acids. The V segment lost 9 bases and the J segment 9 bases; nucleotides outside the gene matches: 10. The CDR3 sequence is CATGGTSGGGGQYF. As DNA, the CDR3 is TGTGCCACTGGTGGGACTAGCGGGGGAGGTGGGCAGTACTTC. The full variable domain, rest sourced from reference TRBV15 and TRBJ2-7, is DAMVIQNPRYQVTQFGKPVTLSCSQTLNHNVMYWYQQKSSQAPKLLFHYYDKDFNNEADTPDNFQSRRPNTSFCFLDIRSPGLGDTAMYLCATGGTSGGGGQYFGPGTRLTVT.

The V gene is TRBV2, the J gene TRBJ2-5, with 9 bases aligning to TRBD1. This CDR3 has 15 residues. With 6 bases clipped from V and 4 bases from J, the junction kept 9 bases outside the gene matches. Germline V gives CDR1 SNHLY, CDR2 FYNNEI. In DNA, the CDR3 is TGTGCCAGCAGAACTACCTTGACAGGGGGAGAGACCCAGTACTTC. This encodes CASRTTLTGGETQYF.

This chain uses TRBV6-6 with TRBJ1-3; D ambiguous. This CDR3 spans 15 amino acids. Trimming left V 1 base short and J 0 bases short, with 7 bases between. The germline gives CDR1 MNHNY, CDR2 SVGAGI (reference sequence). The CDR3 reads CASSYWSNSGNTIYF. The DNA of the CDR3 is TGTGCCAGCAGTTACTGGAGCAACTCTGGAAACACCATATATTTT.

V is TRBV4-3 and J is TRBJ1-6; D not resolved. Germline V gene data show CDR1 as LGHNA and CDR2 as YSLEER. The length of the CDR3 is 14 residues. Trimming took off 1 base at V and 3 bases at J, with 4 bases between the two ends. The CDR3 protein is CASSQAYYNSPLHF. The CDR3 region has the DNA TGCGCCAGCAGCCAAGCGTACTATAATTCACCCCTCCACTTT.

The V call is TRBV7-2, the J call TRBJ2-3; 10 nucleotides align to TRBD2. The CDR3 spans 15 residues. The V segment lost 4 bases and the J segment 4 bases; nucleotides outside the gene matches: 5. The V gene's germline CDR1 is SGHTA and CDR2 FQGNSA. CDR3 protein: CASSSSGGAADTQYF. The CDR3 nucleotides are TGTGCCAGCAGCTCGAGCGGGGGGGCCGCAGATACGCAGTATTTT.

V is TRBV9 and J is TRBJ2-7; 10 bases match TRBD2. Trimming at V came to 4 bases and at J to 2 bases, leaving 3 bases not matched to a gene. Germline CDR1 and CDR2: SGDLS and YYNGEE. The CDR3 length is 14 residues. This chain's CDR3 is CASSPSGGAYEQYF. CDR3 sequence (DNA): TGTGCCAGCAGCCCAAGCGGGGGGGCCTACGAGCAGTACTTC. The full variable domain, completed using reference TRBV9 and TRBJ2-7, is DSGVTQTPKHLITATGQRVTLRCSPRSGDLSVYWYQQSLDQGLQFLIQYYNGEERAKGNILERFSAQQFPDLHSELNLSSLELGDSALYFCASSPSGGAYEQYFGPGTRLTVT.

V gene TRBV7-3 combines with J gene TRBJ2-3; 9 bases align to TRBD2. Unmatched junction bases numbered 2, after V lost 1 base and J lost 0 bases. This CDR3 contains 16 residues. Germline V CDR1 and CDR2: SGHTA, FQGTGA. DNA for the CDR3: TGTGCCAGCAGCTTAATGGCGGGGGGGAGCACAGATACGCAGTATTTT. This translates into CASSLMAGGSTDTQYF. The full variable domain, its missing parts supplied by reference TRBV7-3 and TRBJ2-3, is GAGVSQTPSNKVTEKGKYVELRCDPISGHTALYWYRQSLGQGPEFLIYFQGTGAADDSGLPNDRFFAVRPEGSVSTLKIQRTERGDSAVYLCASSLMAGGSTDTQYFGPGTRLTVL.

This sequence joins TRBV7-9 and TRBJ2-2; TRBD2 is a possible D gene (6 bases). This CDR3 is 16 amino acids long. In germline, CDR1 is SEHNR, CDR2 FQNEAQ (reference sequence). Trimming pared 1 base from V and 7 bases from J, leaving 16 bases between. The CDR3 sequence is CASSLGLRDFGGELFF. The CDR3, as DNA: TGTGCCAGCAGCTTAGGTCTCAGGGACTTCGGCGGGGAGCTGTTTTTT.

V usage is TRBV5-1 and J usage is TRBJ2-7; D perhaps matches TRBD1 (5 bases). Germline CDR1 is SGHRS and CDR2 is YFSETQ. CDR3 length equals 14 residues. V lost 0 bases and J lost 6, with 13 bases in between. The CDR3 DNA reads as TGCGCCAGCAGCTTGGTTTTGCAGGGCGGCGAGCAGTACTTC. It codes for CASSLVLQGGEQYF.

The chain joins TRBV7-2 to TRBJ2-7, with TRBD2 matching over 13 bases. Trimming removed 3 bases from V and 4 bases from J; junction bases left unmatched: 0. CDR1 is SGHTA, CDR2 FQGNSA, per germline. CDR3 length: 14 amino acids. The CDR3 sequence: CASSLTSGGYEQYF. The CDR3 DNA reads as TGTGCCAGCAGCTTGACTAGCGGGGGGTACGAGCAGTACTTC.